These 7 T cell receptor beta chains were all obtained from the same sample, sequenced in a study of blood T cell repertoires in COVID-19. TCRdb's copy holds only in-frame clones and misses some; the assay was immunoSEQ multiplex PCR. Of 270,000 or so clones in the sample, roughly nine tenths were seen once. Source material: peripheral blood. Receptor source: a man in his forties with active or convalescent COVID-19.

This clone was seen a single time. This rearrangement joins TRBV5-5 to TRBJ2-1, with 9 bases fitting TRBD2. The germline CDR1 and CDR2 sequences are SGHKS and YYEKEE (reference sequence). The junction had 5 bases not matched to a gene; V was cut back by 0 bases and J by 7 bases. The CDR3 length is 15 residues. The CDR3 DNA sequence: TGTGCCAGCAGCTTGGCGCGGGGGGGCGGAAATGAGCAGTTCTTC. It is translated as CASSLARGGGNEQFF.

The chain employs TRBV5-1 and TRBJ2-5, with 13 bases lining up with TRBD2. This CDR3 contains 17 residues. Germline V gene lookup returns CDR1 SGHRS and CDR2 YFSETQ. J was trimmed by 4 bases and V by 4 bases; bases with no gene match: 10. In DNA, the CDR3 is TGCGCCAGCAGCCCGACCGGGACTAGCGGGGTTGGAGAGACCCAGTACTTC. It specifies CASSPTGTSGVGETQYF.

The V gene is TRBV18, the J gene TRBJ2-3; D may be TRBD2 (6 bases). The CDR3 has 16 residues. The germline gives CDR1 KGHSH, CDR2 LQKENI. Trimming pared 3 bases from V and 5 bases from J, leaving 18 bases between. The CDR3 DNA reads as TGTGCCAGCTCACCGACCTCCGGGCCGCGGGGAGATACGCAGTATTTT. This codes for CASSPTSGPRGDTQYF.

The chain joins TRBV28 to TRBJ1-5; a possible D gene is TRBD1 (5 bases). This CDR3 contains 15 residues. V was trimmed by 5 bases and J by 0 bases, leaving 11 bases between them. Germline CDR1 reads MDHEN; CDR2 reads SYDVKM. CDR3 bases: TGTGCCAGCAGTAGCCCACAGGATAGCAATCAGCCCCAGCATTTT. Its protein is CASSSPQDSNQPQHF.

V gene TRBV19 combines with J gene TRBJ2-7, with 10 bases identical to TRBD2. The CDR3 is 15 residues long. Germline V CDR1 and CDR2: LNHDA, SQIVND (reference sequence). Trimming took 3 bases from V and 4 from J; bases not matched to a gene: 6. CDR3 loop: CASSMGGLAAYEQYF. The DNA of the CDR3 is TGTGCCAGTAGTATGGGCGGACTAGCGGCTTACGAGCAGTACTTC.

The chain combines TRBV4-2 with TRBJ2-5; the match to TRBD1 covers 7 bases. J was trimmed by 5 bases and V by 1 base; bases with no gene match: 4. This CDR3 spans 14 amino acids. Per germline, CDR1 LGHNA and CDR2 YNFKEQ. CDR3 residues: CASSQVDRSETQYF. For the CDR3, the DNA is TGTGCCAGCAGCCAAGTGGACAGGTCGGAGACCCAGTACTTC.

The rearrangement uses TRBV5-6 and TRBJ2-7; no reliable D call. Germline V gene data show CDR1 as SGHDT and CDR2 as YYEEEE. The CDR3 extends over 14 amino acids. V lost 3 bases and J 0 bases, leaving 10 bases between the germline ends. CDR3: CASSYPTDSYEQYF. CDR3 DNA sequence: TGTGCCAGCAGCTATCCAACAGACTCCTACGAGCAGTACTTC.